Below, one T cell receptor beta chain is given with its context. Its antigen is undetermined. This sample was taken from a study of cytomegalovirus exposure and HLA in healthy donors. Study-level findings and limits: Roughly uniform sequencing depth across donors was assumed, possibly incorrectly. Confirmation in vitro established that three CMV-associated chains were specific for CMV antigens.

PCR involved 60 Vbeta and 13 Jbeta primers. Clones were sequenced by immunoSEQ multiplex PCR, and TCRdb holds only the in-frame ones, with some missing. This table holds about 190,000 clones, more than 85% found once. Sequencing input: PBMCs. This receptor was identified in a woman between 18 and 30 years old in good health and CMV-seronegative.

The CDR3 DNA is TGTGCCAGCAGCCCCGCAGGGGCCCTAGAGACCCAGTACTTC. Its protein is CASSPAGALETQYF. The V and J genes are TRBV5-4 and TRBJ2-5, with a possible D match to TRBD1 (6 bases). The CDR3 has 14 residues. Trimming shortened V by 4 bases and J by 4 bases, and 14 bases separated the two germline ends. Looked up from germline, CDR1 is SGHNT and CDR2 is YYREEE (reference sequence). Using reference TRBV5-4 and TRBJ2-5 for the parts outside the CDR3, the full variable domain is ETGVTQSPTHLIKTRGQQVTLRCSSQSGHNTVSWYQQALGQGPQFIFQYYREEENGRGNFPPRFSGLQFPNYSSELNVNALELDDSALYLCASSPAGALETQYFGPGTRLLVL.